This TCR beta chain was observed in a study of CD8+CD57+ T cells in acquired aplastic anemia. About the study: Mean yield of DNA from sorted CD4+ and CD8+ cells was 2.5 to 4 ug. Reads per healthy sample averaged around 10 million (CD4+) and some 12 million (CD8+). General study findings and limits: Significant differences in CD8+ Simpson's diversity were not observed between patients and controls. A set of 25 to 30 CD8+ CDR3 sequences was shared between patients and controls, and these sequences appeared highly expressed in patients.

Germline V CDR1 and CDR2: MGHDK, SYGVNS. CDR3 length equals 15 residues. Deletions cut 3 bases from V and 7 bases from J, with 17 bases between. TCR beta VDJ and CDR3 profiling used genomic DNA as template. TCRdb called the reads again in MiXCR, with one record for every CDR3 protein. The table lists fewer than 250,000 distinct CDR3 sequences, approximately 50% of them singletons, with more than 15% in the top ten. Details on this clonotype: Its antigen is not identified.

J is TRBJ2-3 and V is TRBV25-1; D may be TRBD2 (6 bases). The specimen sequenced was sorted CD4+, CD8+, or CD8+CD57+ T cells (not recorded which) from PBMCs. This clonotype was sampled from a human donor in good health, serving as a control. The DNA of the CDR3 is TGTGCCAGCAGTGAGCCTGCGGGGAGCACGAATACGCAGTATTTT. Translating gives CASSEPAGSTNTQYF.